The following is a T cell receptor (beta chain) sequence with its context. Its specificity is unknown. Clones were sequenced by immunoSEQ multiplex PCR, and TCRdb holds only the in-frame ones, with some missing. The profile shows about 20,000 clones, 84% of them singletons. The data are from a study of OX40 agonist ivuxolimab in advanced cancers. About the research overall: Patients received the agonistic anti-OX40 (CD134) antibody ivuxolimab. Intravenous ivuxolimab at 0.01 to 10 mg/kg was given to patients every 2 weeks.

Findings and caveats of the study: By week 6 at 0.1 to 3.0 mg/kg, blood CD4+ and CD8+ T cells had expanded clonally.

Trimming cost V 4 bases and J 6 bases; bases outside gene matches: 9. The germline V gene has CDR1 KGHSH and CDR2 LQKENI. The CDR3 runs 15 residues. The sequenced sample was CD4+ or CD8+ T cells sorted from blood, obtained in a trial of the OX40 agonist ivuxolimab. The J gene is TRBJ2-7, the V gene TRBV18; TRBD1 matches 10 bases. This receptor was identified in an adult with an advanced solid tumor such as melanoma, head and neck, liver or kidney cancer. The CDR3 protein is CASSRDRGGLGEQYF. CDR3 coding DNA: TGTGCCAGCTCACGGGACAGGGGAGGCCTTGGCGAGCAGTACTTC.